Listed here is a single T cell receptor beta chain. This clonotype occurred a few times. It lacks a known antigen. Within one base of it there is no much larger clone, and no base qualities were kept. CDR1 MNHEY and CDR2 SVGEGT were looked up in the germline V gene. The CDR3 has 14 amino acids, counting the end cysteine and phenylalanine. Solely the CDR3 DNA is kept, with 42 bases framed from the first base. Trimming removed 0 bases from V and 3 bases from J, leaving 6 bases between the germline ends. The instrument given in TCRdb is Illumina HiSeq 1500. Using fastp at Q25 and MiXCR, TCRdb reprocessed the public reads and kept productive beta chains. Here each entry gathers all rows of one CDR3 protein and keeps the most common genes and DNA. Recorded for this sample are hundreds of thousands of distinct CDR3 sequences; around 32% of them occurred a single time. Jointly, the top ten make up more than 12% of the sample.

The entry originates in a study of T cell repertoires in cytomegalovirus infection (dated by TCRdb to between 2017 and 2020). In the study overall: The peptide stimulations were aimed at well-studied HLA-B-restricted epitopes as well as recently identified HLA-C-restricted CMV epitopes, whose presentation resists viral immunomodulation. Donor HLA type was relevant to the analysis, as public TCR beta signatures indicated carriage of CMV infection together with the matching HLA type.

The sample's treatment or condition, from its label and the paper: in vitro stimulation with specific CMV peptide epitopes to enrich CMV-specific T cells. Results and caveats for the whole study, not just this receptor: The ex vivo response was dominated by HLA-C-restricted CMV-specific TCR beta clonotypes, which also provided the single most frequent clonotype in two of eight donors. Cumulative frequency of public TCR beta family members discriminated carriers of CMV infection plus the relevant HLA type in this cohort and an independent 352-donor cohort.

Sample: cultured CD8+ T cells from PBMCs, taken from culture after CMV antigen stimulation. The chain joins TRBV6-2 or TRBV6-3 to TRBJ2-1; the D gene is unclear. The TCR was taken from a human donor in good health (CMV status not recorded). Some clones in this sample may be carry-over from other donors' samples. The CDR3 amino acid sequence is: CASSYSKSYNEQFF. The DNA is as follows: TGTGCCAGCAGTTACTCGAAAAGCTACAATGAGCAGTTCTTC.